Given below is one T cell receptor beta chain in context. Its antigen remains unidentified. The data were taken from a study of cytomegalovirus exposure and HLA in healthy donors. The primer mix had 60 Vbeta and 13 Jbeta primers. Profiling relied on immunoSEQ multiplex PCR, and the TCRdb table lists in-frame clones only, not all of them. In the table there are under 140,000 clones, about three quarters of which are singletons. Study-level points and caveats: A further, later analysis showed that HLA-associated TCR beta chains (compared with equally common others) were more clonally expanded.

Unmatched junction bases numbered 8, after V lost 1 base and J lost 4 bases. CDR1 and CDR2 from the germline V gene are GTSNPN and SVGIG (reference sequence). CDR3 length: 15 amino acids. The rearrangement links TRBV30 to TRBJ1-2; 8 bases are shared with TRBD1. Sequencing was carried out using PBMCs. The clonotype originates from a woman aged 55-70 years in good health and CMV-seropositive. This CDR3 reads CAWSGTQGAPYGYTF. The CDR3 nucleotides read TGTGCCTGGAGTGGGACCCAGGGGGCCCCCTATGGCTACACCTTC.